This T cell receptor beta chain is from a study of blood T cell repertoires in COVID-19. Study details: PBMCs, B-cell-depleted T cells, or T cells were the source of the cDNA or gDNA that made up the material.

While infection was still active, Seattle patients were enrolled and then followed longitudinally. This CDR3 has 19 residues. Germline V gene data show CDR1 as KGHDR and CDR2 as SFDVKD. V was clipped by 0 bases and J by 2 bases, with 21 bases between them. This clone showed up just once. Clones were read by immunoSEQ multiplex PCR, and TCRdb kept only the in-frame ones, dropping some. Of around 260,000 clones listed, about nine tenths are singletons. The sample was peripheral blood. The clonotype originates from a woman aged 25 to 39 with COVID-19, enrolled during active disease. The chain joins TRBV24-1 to TRBJ2-5, with a tentative D call TRBD1 (6 bases). Here the CDR3 reads CATSDLGGRVGATQETQYF. The CDR3, as DNA: TGTGCCACCAGTGATTTGGGGGGCAGGGTAGGGGCTACTCAAGAGACCCAGTACTTC.